This T cell receptor beta chain is from a study of regulatory T cells in long-lasting Graves disease. In building TCR beta libraries, iRepertoire HTBI primers were used together with Arm-PCR of CDR3 regions. Original handling: Gene usage covered approximately 60 TRBV and 14 TRBJ segments. TCRdb called the multiplex PCR reads again in MiXCR, with one record for every CDR3 protein. The authors' filters were not applied to this entry. Of roughly 420,000 distinct CDR3 sequences listed, about 16% are singletons. Time point: newly diagnosed GD, antithyroid drugs for less than 3 months. TCR sequences were obtained from RNA taken from PBMCs. Patients came from an endocrinology department in Xi'an, China. Tubes containing EDTA received 7 to 10 milliliters of drawn peripheral blood. A remark on this clonotype: What it binds is unknown. A much larger clone differs by one base, so this may be a read error.

Study outcomes and limitations: With persistent disease, TRBV28, TRBJ1-2 and TRBJ2-5 were the favored segments.

The germline V and J ends were trimmed by 3 bases and 3 bases, with 11 bases remaining between them. The CDR3 totals 14 residues. CDR1 is LGHDT and CDR2 is YNNKEL in the germline V gene (reference sequence). The sample in question was peripheral blood mononuclear cells (PBMCs), obtained at new diagnosis, from a patient treated with antithyroid drugs. The TCR was taken from a female donor with Graves disease. The genes are TRBV3-1 and TRBJ1-1; possibly TRBD1 for D (5 bases). CDR3 bases: TGTGCCAGCAGCCAGATGGGCAGGGACACTGAAGCTTTCTTT. Residues: CASSQMGRDTEAFF.